This T cell receptor (beta chain) came from a study of identical twins. Findings and limits, study-wide: Out-of-frame TCR alpha sharing in monozygotic twins exceeded recombination model predictions. For zero-insertion analyses, partial confounding could come from invariant MAIT and iNKT cells.

TCRdb used MiXCR to reprocess the 5' RACE reads, holding one entry per CDR3 protein. The sample contains some 1,700,000 distinct CDR3 sequences, about 32% of which appear only once. Details on this clonotype: Its antigen is unknown.

The clonotype originates from a newborn girl in good health. Material: cord blood.

The CDR3 here is CSARLLAGGTLLAKNIQYF. The CDR3 nucleotides read TGCAGTGCTAGGCTACTAGCGGGGGGGACCTTATTAGCCAAAAACATTCAGTACTTC. The chain has TRBV20-1 and TRBJ2-4, with 13 bases lining up with TRBD2. There are 19 residues in the CDR3. The J segment lost 0 bases and the V segment lost 3 bases, leaving 11 bases of the junction unmatched. Germline lookup yields CDR1 DFQATT and CDR2 SNEGSKA (reference sequence).